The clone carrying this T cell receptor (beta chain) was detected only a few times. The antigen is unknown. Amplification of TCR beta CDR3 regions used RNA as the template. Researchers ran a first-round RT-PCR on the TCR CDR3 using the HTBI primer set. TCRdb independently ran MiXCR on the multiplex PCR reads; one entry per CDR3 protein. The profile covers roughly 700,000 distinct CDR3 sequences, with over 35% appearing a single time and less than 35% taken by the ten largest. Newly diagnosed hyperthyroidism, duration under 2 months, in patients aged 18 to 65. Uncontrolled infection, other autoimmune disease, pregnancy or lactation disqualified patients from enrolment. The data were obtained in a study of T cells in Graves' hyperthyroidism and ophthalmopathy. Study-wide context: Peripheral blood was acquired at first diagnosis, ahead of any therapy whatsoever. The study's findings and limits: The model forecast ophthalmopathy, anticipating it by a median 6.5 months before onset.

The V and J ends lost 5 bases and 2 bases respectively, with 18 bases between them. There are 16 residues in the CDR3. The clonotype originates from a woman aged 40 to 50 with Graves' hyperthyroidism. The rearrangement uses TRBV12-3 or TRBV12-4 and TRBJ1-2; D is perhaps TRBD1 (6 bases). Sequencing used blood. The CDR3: CASSERGSGQNYGYTF. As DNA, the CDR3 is TGTGCCAGCAGTGAAAGGGGTTCTGGACAGAACTATGGCTACACCTTC.